This T cell receptor (beta chain) was identified during a study of cytomegalovirus exposure and HLA in healthy donors. This CDR3 comprises 14 residues. Germline lookup yields CDR1 LNHDA and CDR2 SQIVND (reference sequence). The V gene lost 3 bases and the J gene lost 4 bases, with 11 bases spanning the gap. PCR primers comprised 60 Vbeta and 13 Jbeta primers. Produced via immunoSEQ multiplex PCR; TCRdb's table is partial and in-frame only. Among 90,000 or so clones listed, more than 70% were seen once. Notes on the study in general: 150 or so TCR beta chains were listed as cytomegalovirus-associated. The classifier was said to identify cytomegalovirus status with high specificity and sensitivity. For most TCR beta V segments, an earlier analysis put the productive rate at about 87% or about 30% of the time. It was likely that a cluster of highly shared sequence variants was a sequencing artifact.

Regarding this clone: Its specificity is not known.

The TCR sequence derives from a male donor in good health and CMV-seropositive. The specimen sequenced was PBMCs. The chain links TRBV19 to TRBJ2-3, with D tentatively TRBD2 (7 bases). The CDR3: CASSMRGGADTQYF. CDR3 nucleotide sequence: TGTGCCAGTAGTATGAGGGGGGGGGCAGATACGCAGTATTTT.